The 14 T cell receptor beta chains presented below share a single source sample, sequenced in a study of blood T cells in healthy people across ages. Then a second PCR, running about 6 to 12 cycles, was carried out with a sample-barcoded 5' primer and a J-beta primer mix. TCRdb recomputed calls from the 5' RACE reads with MiXCR, one row per CDR3 protein. The sample yields approximately 770,000 distinct CDR3 sequences, about 62% seen once. The specimen was blood. These TCRs come from a man aged 25 to 45 in good health.

V is TRBV7-9 and J is TRBJ2-1; 12 bases map to TRBD2. The J call is uncertain, as TRBJ2-7 better fits the DNA end. This CDR3 has 18 residues. The germline gives CDR1 SEHNR, CDR2 FQNEAQ (reference sequence). The CDR3 region is CASSHGLAGPSSYNEQYF. The CDR3 DNA reads as TGTGCCAGCAGCCATGGACTAGCGGGGCCGAGCTCCTACAATGAGCAGTACTTC.

The chain carries TRBV10-3 and TRBJ2-5, with D perhaps given as TRBD1 or TRBD2 (5 bases each). The CDR3 is 13 amino acids. The V end lost 4 bases, the J end lost 5 bases, and 11 bases lay between the germline ends. Per germline, CDR1 ENHRY and CDR2 SYGVKD. In DNA form, the CDR3 reads TGTGCCATCAGTGGAGGGGATGGGGAGACCCAGTACTTC. This encodes CAISGGDGETQYF.

The sample holds a few counts of this clonotype. The genes are TRBV4-1 and TRBJ2-5, with TRBD1 matching over 8 bases. The J call may be faulty, since TRBJ2-7 better matches the DNA end. Germline CDR1 is MGHRA and CDR2 is YSYEKL. The CDR3 has 14 residues. The CDR3 DNA follows: TGCGCCAGCAGCCAATACATGACAGGGGTCGAGCAGTACTTC. Its protein product is CASSQYMTGVEQYF.

This clonotype was detected only a few times. This chain links TRBV5-1 with TRBJ2-1; 9 bases line up with TRBD1. This CDR3 contains 15 residues. The trim removed 4 bases at V and 8 bases at J, leaving 10 bases unmatched. CDR1 and CDR2 (germline): SGHRS, YFSETQ. The CDR3 loop is CASSPTGGAGYEQFF. The CDR3 DNA follows: TGCGCCAGCAGCCCTACAGGGGGCGCGGGTTATGAGCAGTTCTTC.

This rearrangement joins TRBV20-1 to TRBJ2-7; 8 nucleotides line up with TRBD2. Germline values: CDR1 DFQATT, CDR2 SNEGSKA (reference sequence). The CDR3 runs 15 residues. The V segment lost 4 bases and the J segment 3 bases; nucleotides outside the gene matches: 11. The CDR3 region is CSATSPAGAVYEQYF. The DNA of the CDR3 is TGCAGTGCTACCTCGCCAGCGGGGGCGGTCTACGAGCAGTACTTC.

This chain connects TRBV6-1 to TRBJ2-7, with TRBD1 matching over 7 bases. The germline V gene encodes CDR1 MNHNS and CDR2 SASEGT. With 6 bases clipped from V and 0 bases from J, the junction kept 14 bases outside the gene matches. CDR3 length: 17 residues. Written as DNA, the CDR3 is TGTGCCAGCAGACCACATGGGAGTCAGGGGGACTCCTACGAGCAGTACTTC. This codes for CASRPHGSQGDSYEQYF.

The rearrangement uses TRBV25-1 and TRBJ1-5; D possibly corresponds to TRBD1 (5 bases). This CDR3 is built from 13 residues. V was shortened by 8 bases and J by 3 bases, with 11 bases between the two germline ends. Germline CDR1 is MGHDK and CDR2 is SYGVNS. CDR3 sequence: CASSRGFNQPQHF. The CDR3 DNA is TGTGCCAGCTCTCGGGGGTTCAATCAGCCCCAGCATTTT.

This clonotype was detected a few times. V is TRBV6-5 and J is TRBJ1-6; no definite D call. V dropped 4 bases and J dropped 9 bases, with 10 bases sitting between them. The CDR3 length is 13 residues. Germline CDR1 reads MNHEY; CDR2 reads SVGAGI. The CDR3 coding sequence is TGTGCCAGCAGTTCCAGTATGGCTTCACCCCTCCACTTT. Translated: CASSSSMASPLHF.

The rearrangement joins TRBV24-1 to TRBJ2-7; D may be TRBD1 or TRBD2 (5 bases each). The DNA end is more similar to TRBJ2-5, so the J call may be wrong. The CDR3 runs 16 residues. Germline CDR1 is KGHDR and CDR2 is SFDVKD. CDR3: CATSTPGNLGVETQYF. CDR3 bases: TGTGCCACCAGTACACCTGGGAACCTGGGGGTAGAGACCCAGTACTTC.

In its sample, this clonotype was seen a few times. The chain carries TRBV25-1 and TRBJ2-7; 7 bases fit TRBD1. The CDR3 has 13 amino acids. Germline CDR1 and CDR2: MGHDK and SYGVNS. J gave up 3 bases and V 6 bases, and 5 bases lay outside the gene matches. This chain's CDR3 is CASSETGLYEQYF. The CDR3, as DNA: TGTGCCAGCAGCGAGACAGGGCTCTACGAGCAGTACTTC.

This rearrangement joins TRBV4-1 to TRBJ2-4, with 7 bases matching TRBD1. The closer fit of TRBJ2-7 to the DNA end suggests the J call may be wrong. Germline CDR1 is MGHRA and CDR2 is YSYEKL. This CDR3 region has 17 residues. CDR3 sequence reads: CASSHVQGLSTYYEQYF. The DNA of the CDR3 is TGCGCCAGCAGCCACGTACAGGGGCTAAGCACCTACTACGAGCAGTACTTC.

The table lists this clonotype with a few counts. The chain joins TRBV27 to TRBJ2-5, with D possibly being TRBD1 or TRBD2 (6 bases each). Per germline, CDR1 MNHEY and CDR2 SMNVEV (reference sequence). V was shortened by 3 bases and J by 2 bases, with 13 bases between the two germline ends. The CDR3 has 15 amino acids. The CDR3 is CASSFSRGPQETQYF. Here the CDR3 DNA reads TGTGCCAGCAGTTTCTCCCGGGGGCCTCAAGAGACCCAGTACTTC.

CDR3 residues: CASSHAVVSGANVLTF. As DNA, the CDR3 is TGCGCCAGCAGCCATGCGGTGGTATCTGGGGCCAACGTCCTGACTTTC. The chain joins TRBV5-1 to TRBJ2-6; no reliable D call. Germline V gene data show CDR1 as SGHRS and CDR2 as YFSETQ. The CDR3 contains 16 residues. V lost 4 bases and J 1 base, leaving 12 bases between the germline ends. The entire variable domain, with the rest obtained from reference TRBV5-1 and TRBJ2-6, is as follows: KAGVTQTPRYLIKTRGQQVTLSCSPISGHRSVSWYQQTPGQGLQFLFEYFSETQRNKGNFPGRFSGRQFSNSRSEMNVSTLELGDSALYLCASSHAVVSGANVLTFGAGSRLTVL.

J is TRBJ2-3 and V is TRBV28; 8 bases align to TRBD1. The CDR3 is 15 amino acids. CDR1 is MDHEN, CDR2 SYDVKM, per germline. Trimming cost V 4 bases and J 9 bases; bases outside gene matches: 12. DNA for the CDR3: TGTGCCAGCAGTTCCCGGGACAGGTACCTTACAACGCAGTATTTT. Its translation is CASSSRDRYLTTQYF.